This is a list of T cell receptor beta chains from one sample in a study of blood T cell repertoires in COVID-19. Method: immunoSEQ multiplex PCR; TCRdb's copy keeps in-frame clones and lacks some. The profile shows 200,000 to 300,000 clones, roughly 88% of them singletons. Material: PBMCs or T cells enriched from blood (not recorded which). These receptors were taken from a woman in her forties with acute COVID-19. CDR3s include the opening cysteine and the closing phenylalanine or tryptophan. A D gene is named only where the DNA matches it firmly. Size values are once, few and many counts, or a class for expanded clones, and some rows have none.

d_gene: .
j_gene: TRBJ1-2
abundance: .
v_gene: TRBV5-1
len: 14
CDR3aa: CASSPDGRRYGYTF
CDR3nt: TGCGCCAGCAGTCCGGACGGGCGGAGGTATGGCTACACCTTC

d_gene: TRBD1
j_gene: TRBJ2-5
abundance: .
v_gene: TRBV7-9
len: 14
CDR3aa: CASSWTGPEETQYF
CDR3nt: TGTGCCAGCAGCTGGACAGGCCCGGAGGAGACCCAGTACTTC

d_gene: TRBD1
j_gene: TRBJ1-2
abundance: .
v_gene: TRBV2
len: 14
CDR3aa: CASGLQGYNYGYTF
CDR3nt: TGTGCCAGCGGACTACAGGGGTATAACTATGGCTACACCTTC

d_gene: .
j_gene: TRBJ2-6
abundance: .
v_gene: TRBV10-1
len: 15
CDR3aa: CASSTGHSGANVLTF
CDR3nt: TGCGCCAGCAGCACAGGACACTCTGGGGCCAACGTCCTGACTTTC

d_gene: .
j_gene: TRBJ2-1
abundance: .
v_gene: TRBV27
len: 14
CDR3aa: CASSTPTRGTEQFF
CDR3nt: TGTGCCAGCAGTACCCCCACTAGGGGGACTGAGCAGTTCTTC

d_gene: TRBD1
j_gene: TRBJ1-5
abundance: few
v_gene: TRBV19
len: 15
CDR3aa: CASEGNRGLTKPQHF
CDR3nt: TGTGCCAGTGAGGGGAACAGGGGATTAACTAAGCCCCAGCATTTT

d_gene: TRBD1
j_gene: TRBJ1-2
abundance: once
v_gene: TRBV19
len: 17
CDR3aa: CASSIRPTGTVNYGYTF
CDR3nt: TGTGCCAGTAGTATCCGACCGACCGGGACAGTAAACTATGGCTACACCTTC

d_gene: .
j_gene: TRBJ1-5
abundance: .
v_gene: TRBV18
len: 15
CDR3aa: CASSTLGGRNQPQHF
CDR3nt: TGTGCCAGCTCAACCCTAGGGGGTCGGAATCAGCCCCAGCATTTT

d_gene: TRBD2
j_gene: TRBJ2-5
abundance: .
v_gene: TRBV5-1
len: 16
CDR3aa: CASSLASGRQVGTQYF
CDR3nt: TGCGCCAGCAGCTTGGCTAGCGGGAGGCAGGTCGGGACCCAGTACTTC

d_gene: .
j_gene: TRBJ1-4
abundance: .
v_gene: TRBV28
len: 12
CDR3aa: CASREGTGKLFF
CDR3nt: TGTGCCAGCCGGGAGGGGACTGGAAAACTGTTTTTT

d_gene: TRBD1
j_gene: TRBJ1-4
abundance: .
v_gene: TRBV10-3
len: 15
CDR3aa: CAISDQDRGDEKLFF
CDR3nt: TGTGCCATCTCCGACCAGGACAGGGGGGATGAAAAACTGTTTTTT

d_gene: .
j_gene: TRBJ2-7
abundance: .
v_gene: TRBV4-2
len: 12
CDR3aa: CASSQERYEQYF
CDR3nt: TGTGCCAGCAGCCAAGAACGGTACGAGCAGTACTTC

d_gene: .
j_gene: TRBJ2-5
abundance: .
v_gene: TRBV5-4
len: 14
CDR3aa: CASSSQGYQETQYF
CDR3nt: TGTGCCAGCAGCTCGCAGGGGTACCAAGAGACCCAGTACTTC

d_gene: TRBD1
j_gene: TRBJ2-7
abundance: .
v_gene: TRBV28
len: 16
CDR3aa: CASSPSGTGGSYEQYF
CDR3nt: TGTGCCAGCAGTCCCTCCGGGACAGGGGGCTCCTACGAGCAGTACTTC

d_gene: TRBD2
j_gene: TRBJ2-1
abundance: once
v_gene: TRBV10-2
len: 16
CDR3aa: CASRPGTSGRKGEQFF
CDR3nt: TGCGCCAGCAGACCCGGGACTAGCGGGAGGAAAGGTGAGCAGTTCTTC

d_gene: TRBD2
j_gene: TRBJ2-1
abundance: once
v_gene: TRBV7-8
len: 17
CDR3aa: CASSLTSGKDLQTEQFF
CDR3nt: TGTGCCAGCAGCTTAACAAGCGGGAAAGATCTACAAACTGAGCAGTTCTTC

d_gene: TRBD2
j_gene: TRBJ2-5
abundance: .
v_gene: TRBV29-1
len: 18
CDR3aa: CSVTLGLAGVLIQETQYF
CDR3nt: TGCAGCGTGACCCTGGGACTAGCGGGAGTCCTAATCCAAGAGACCCAGTACTTC

d_gene: .
j_gene: TRBJ1-1
abundance: .
v_gene: TRBV5-4
len: 15
CDR3aa: CASSLARTMNTEAFF
CDR3nt: TGTGCCAGCAGCTTGGCCCGGACAATGAACACTGAAGCTTTCTTT

d_gene: .
j_gene: TRBJ2-2
abundance: once
v_gene: TRBV3-1/TRBV3-2
len: 16
CDR3aa: CASSQVVYMNTGELFF
CDR3nt: TGTGCCAGCAGCCAAGTGGTCTATATGAACACCGGGGAGCTGTTTTTT

d_gene: TRBD1
j_gene: TRBJ1-4
abundance: .
v_gene: TRBV9
len: 15
CDR3aa: CASTRTGARNEKLFF
CDR3nt: TGTGCCAGCACCCGGACAGGGGCTCGGAATGAAAAACTGTTTTTT

d_gene: .
j_gene: TRBJ2-1
abundance: .
v_gene: TRBV12-5
len: 16
CDR3aa: CASGLGTGTPYNEQFF
CDR3nt: TGTGCTAGTGGTTTGGGAACCGGGACTCCTTACAATGAGCAGTTCTTC

d_gene: .
j_gene: TRBJ1-5
abundance: .
v_gene: TRBV19
len: 17
CDR3aa: CASSMVRTGGSNQPQHF
CDR3nt: TGTGCCAGTAGTATGGTTAGGACGGGGGGAAGCAATCAGCCCCAGCATTTT

d_gene: TRBD2
j_gene: TRBJ2-2
abundance: .
v_gene: TRBV19
len: 18
CDR3aa: CASISGLALSPNTGELFF
CDR3nt: TGTGCCAGTATCTCGGGACTAGCGCTGAGTCCGAACACCGGGGAGCTGTTTTTT

d_gene: TRBD2
j_gene: TRBJ2-3
abundance: .
v_gene: TRBV9
len: 17
CDR3aa: CASSASPTSGSGDTQYF
CDR3nt: TGTGCCAGCAGCGCAAGTCCGACTAGCGGGAGTGGGGATACGCAGTATTTT

d_gene: .
j_gene: TRBJ1-6
abundance: .
v_gene: TRBV28
len: 12
CDR3aa: CASKRVESPLHF
CDR3nt: TGTGCCAGCAAGCGGGTAGAGTCACCCCTCCACTTT

d_gene: .
j_gene: TRBJ2-5
abundance: .
v_gene: TRBV2
len: 13
CDR3aa: CAKTLGLGETQYF
CDR3nt: TGTGCCAAAACCCTTGGACTCGGGGAGACCCAGTACTTC

d_gene: TRBD1
j_gene: TRBJ1-5
abundance: .
v_gene: TRBV27
len: 15
CDR3aa: CASSYQTGGNQPQHF
CDR3nt: TGTGCCAGCAGTTACCAGACAGGGGGGAATCAGCCCCAGCATTTT